This entry features one T cell receptor beta chain sequence. Mismatch with germline at one junction end may stem from a read error. Specified time point: after neoadjuvant nivolumab, at surgical resection. Germline loops: CDR1 SSHAT, CDR2 FNYEAQ (reference sequence). The CDR3 is made up of 15 amino acids. Blood libraries mostly used approximately 450 ng genomic DNA, six replicates each. Assay used: immunoSEQ multiplex PCR; TCRdb lists only in-frame clones, some missing. The table lists about 42,000 clones, 60% to 80% of them singletons. These data come from a study of neoadjuvant anti-PD-1 for oral cavity cancer.

The source was PBMCs, collected after nivolumab (anti-PD-1) treatment. This receptor was identified in a person between 40 and 79 years old with oral cavity squamous cell carcinoma. The rearrangement joins TRBV7-7 to TRBJ2-1; D call uncertain. CDR3 region: CASSLMRSSNNEQFF. The CDR3 bases are TGTGCTAGCAGCTTAATGAGGTCATCAAACAATGAGCAGTTCTTC.